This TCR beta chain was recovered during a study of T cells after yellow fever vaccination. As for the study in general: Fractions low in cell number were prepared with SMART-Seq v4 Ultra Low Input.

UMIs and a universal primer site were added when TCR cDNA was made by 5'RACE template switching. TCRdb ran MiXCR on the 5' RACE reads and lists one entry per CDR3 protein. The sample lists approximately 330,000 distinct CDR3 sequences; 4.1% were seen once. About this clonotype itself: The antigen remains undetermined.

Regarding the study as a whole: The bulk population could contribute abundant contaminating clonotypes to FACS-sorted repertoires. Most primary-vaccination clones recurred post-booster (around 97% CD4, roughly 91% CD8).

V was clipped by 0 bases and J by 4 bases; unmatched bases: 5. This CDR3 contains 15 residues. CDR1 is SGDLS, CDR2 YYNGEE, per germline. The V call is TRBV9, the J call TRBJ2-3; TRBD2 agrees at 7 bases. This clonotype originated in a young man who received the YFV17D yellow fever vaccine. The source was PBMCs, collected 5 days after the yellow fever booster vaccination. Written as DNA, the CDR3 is TGTGCCAGCAGCGTAGTAGGGCTAGCGGCAGATACGCAGTATTTT. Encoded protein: CASSVVGLAADTQYF.